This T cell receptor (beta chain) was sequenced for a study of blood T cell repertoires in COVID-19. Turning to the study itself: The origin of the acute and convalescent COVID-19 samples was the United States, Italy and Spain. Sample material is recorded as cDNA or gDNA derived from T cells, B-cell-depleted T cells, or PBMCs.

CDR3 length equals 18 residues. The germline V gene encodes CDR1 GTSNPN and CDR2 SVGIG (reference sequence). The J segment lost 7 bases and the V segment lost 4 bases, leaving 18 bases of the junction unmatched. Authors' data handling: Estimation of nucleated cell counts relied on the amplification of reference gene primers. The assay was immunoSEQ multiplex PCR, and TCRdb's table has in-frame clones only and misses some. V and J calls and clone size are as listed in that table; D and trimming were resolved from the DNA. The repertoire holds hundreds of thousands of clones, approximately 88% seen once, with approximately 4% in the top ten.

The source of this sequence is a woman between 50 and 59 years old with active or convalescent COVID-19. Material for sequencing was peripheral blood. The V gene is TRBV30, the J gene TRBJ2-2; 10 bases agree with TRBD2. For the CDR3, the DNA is TGTGCCTGGACTAAGACCGCGAGCGGGAGGGCTGGTTTCGGGGAGCTGTTTTTT. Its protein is CAWTKTASGRAGFGELFF.